Described below is a single T cell receptor (beta chain) sequence and its context. Antigen unknown. Measured with immunoSEQ multiplex PCR; TCRdb has only the in-frame clones, and not every one. The sample records around 160,000 clones, roughly 91% being singletons. This sample was taken from a study of T cell responses to AZD1222 COVID-19 vaccine. Study findings and constraints: The study found Spike-specific TCR breadth and depth rose after two AZD1222 doses. Seropositive AZD1222 recipients at baseline numbered only five to seven.

The germline gives CDR1 SGHTA, CDR2 FQGTGA. This CDR3 comprises 14 residues. Trimming left V 5 bases short and J 8 bases short, with 18 bases between. The specimen was peripheral blood, collected on day 0 of AZD1222 vaccination. This chain connects TRBV7-3 to TRBJ1-2, with a tentative D call TRBD1 (5 bases). This sequence originates from an adult in good health. The CDR3 nucleotides are TGTGCCAGCAGCCTCGGGACTGCCCTGGGAGGCTACACCTTC. Translation gives CASSLGTALGGYTF.